One and the same sample provided the 11 T cell receptor beta chains below, sequenced in a study of tumor-infiltrating T cells and Merkel cell polyomavirus. Study-level information: The T cells studied were KLL-specific CD8+ cells against Merkel polyomavirus.

The table came from immunoSEQ multiplex PCR; TCRdb's copy has only in-frame clones and leaves some out. The data hold 2,100 or so clones, with roughly 98% observed a single time. Immunohistochemistry showed robust Merkel cell polyomavirus Large T antigen staining in every patient's tumor. The sample was lymph node tissue. These receptor sequences come from a man in his 70s with Merkel cell carcinoma.

The chain uses TRBV5-1 and TRBJ1-4, with D tentatively TRBD1 (5 bases). Looked up from germline, CDR1 is SGHRS and CDR2 is YFSETQ. Between the trimmed V and J ends, which lost 2 bases and 6 bases, there was a span of 8 bases. The length of the CDR3 is 13 residues. CDR3 amino acids: CASSLEGDEKLFF. In DNA form, the CDR3 reads TGCGCCAGCAGCTTAGAAGGGGATGAAAAACTGTTTTTT.

This clone appeared once. This chain links TRBV7-8 with TRBJ2-3; 13 nucleotides agree with TRBD2. The CDR3 covers 20 residues. J gave up 3 bases and V 1 base, and 13 bases lay outside the gene matches. Germline values: CDR1 SGHVS, CDR2 FQNEAQ. CDR3 DNA: TGTGCCAGCAGCTTAGAAGGACTAGCGGGAGTCCCAGGAGGGACAGATACGCAGTATTTT. This encodes CASSLEGLAGVPGGTDTQYF.

This clone showed up just once. The rearrangement links TRBV10-3 to TRBJ2-7, with 7 bases lining up with TRBD1. Germline loops: CDR1 ENHRY, CDR2 SYGVKD. The CDR3 is 16 residues long. V shed 4 bases, J shed 2 bases, and the junction held 11 bases outside the gene matches. The CDR3 region is CAISASSGTDPYEQYF. Written as DNA, the CDR3 is TGTGCCATCAGTGCTAGCTCCGGGACAGACCCCTACGAGCAGTACTTC.

The chain combines TRBV30 with TRBJ2-2, with 8 bases lining up with TRBD1. The CDR3 length is 14 residues. V gave up 4 bases and J gave up 1 base; unmatched junction bases: 2. Looked up from germline, CDR1 is GTSNPN and CDR2 is SVGIG (reference sequence). CDR3 loop: CAWTGTGNTGELFF. As DNA, the CDR3 is TGTGCCTGGACCGGGACAGGGAACACCGGGGAGCTGTTTTTT. Together with reference TRBV30 and TRBJ2-2, the CDR3 gives the full variable domain: SQTIHQWPATLVQPVGSPLSLECTVEGTSNPNLYWYRQAAGRGLQLLFYSVGIGQISSEVPQNLSASRPQDRQFILSSKKLLLSDSGFYLCAWTGTGNTGELFFGEGSRLTVL.

The chain combines TRBV6-1 with TRBJ1-2; D is uncertain. Germline values: CDR1 MNHNS, CDR2 SASEGT. The CDR3 has 13 residues. Trimming removed 4 bases at V and 8 bases at J, with 14 bases between. The CDR3 coding sequence is TGTGCCAGCAGTGTGGACCTCACGGGAGGCTACACCTTC. This sequence encodes CASSVDLTGGYTF.

This chain uses TRBV19 with TRBJ2-2, with 13 positions matching TRBD2. CDR1 is LNHDA, CDR2 SQIVND, per germline (reference sequence). V lost 4 bases to trimming and J lost 6 bases; unmatched junction nucleotides: 2. This CDR3 has 15 amino acids. CDR3 sequence (DNA): TGTGCCAGTAGTAAGGGACTAGCGGGACCCGGGGAGCTGTTTTTT. This encodes CASSKGLAGPGELFF. Looking up the rest from reference TRBV19 and TRBJ2-2 gives the full variable domain: DGGITQSPKYLFRKEGQNVTLSCEQNLNHDAMYWYRQDPGQGLRLIYYSQIVNDFQKGDIAEGYSVSREKKESFPLTVTSAQKNPTAFYLCASSKGLAGPGELFFGEGSRLTVL.

This chain connects TRBV6-1 to TRBJ1-5; TRBD1 agrees at 10 bases. V trimming: 5 bases; J trimming: 5 bases; junction bases outside the gene matches: 6. This CDR3 comprises 15 residues. CDR1 is MNHNS and CDR2 is SASEGT in the germline V gene. The CDR3 bases are TGTGCCAGCAGTAGGACAGGGGGTTTTGATCAGCCCCAGCATTTT. Encoded protein: CASSRTGGFDQPQHF.

The CDR3 spells CASTRTSGEGDTQYF. The CDR3 nucleotides are TGCGCCAGCACCCGGACTAGCGGGGAGGGAGATACGCAGTATTTT. The chain couples TRBV5-1 to TRBJ2-3, with 12 bases lining up with TRBD2. The CDR3 has 15 amino acids. Per the germline V gene, CDR1 is SGHRS and CDR2 is YFSETQ. After removal of 6 bases from V and 5 bases from J, the junction contained 7 bases not matched to a gene. Based on the CDR3 plus reference TRBV5-1 and TRBJ2-3, the full variable domain is KAGVTQTPRYLIKTRGQQVTLSCSPISGHRSVSWYQQTPGQGLQFLFEYFSETQRNKGNFPGRFSGRQFSNSRSEMNVSTLELGDSALYLCASTRTSGEGDTQYFGPGTRLTVL.

The chain employs TRBV6-5 and TRBJ2-1, with 9 nucleotides matching TRBD2. Germline V gives CDR1 MNHEY, CDR2 SVGAGI. Trimming removed 6 bases from V and 4 bases from J; junction bases left unmatched: 7. The CDR3 is 15 residues long. CDR3 coding DNA: TGTGCCAGCAGCTTAGCGGGAGCGGGTTACAATGAGCAGTTCTTC. Amino acid sequence: CASSLAGAGYNEQFF.

The chain links TRBV9 to TRBJ2-3, with 10 positions matching TRBD2. Germline CDR1 is SGDLS and CDR2 is YYNGEE. The CDR3 contains 17 residues. V was clipped by 0 bases and J by 0 bases; unmatched bases: 4. The DNA for the CDR3 is TGTGCCAGCAGCGTAGATGCTAGCGGGAGAAGCACAGATACGCAGTATTTT. Amino acids: CASSVDASGRSTDTQYF.

This rearrangement joins TRBV18 to TRBJ1-4; tentatively, D is TRBD1 (6 bases). Germline V gene data show CDR1 as KGHSH and CDR2 as LQKENI. The length of the CDR3 is 13 residues. Trimming pared 6 bases from V and 7 bases from J, leaving 12 bases between. CDR3 coding DNA: TGTGCCAGCTCGAGACAGGAGATTGAAAAACTGTTTTTT. This gives the protein CASSRQEIEKLFF.